This T cell receptor beta chain emerged from a study of response to subunit inactivated influenza vaccine. Study-wide results and limits: Each seasonal influenza vaccination, the authors suggested, recruits few new T cells.

Note on this clonotype: Antigen: not known.

V was pared by 5 bases and J by 0 bases, with 14 bases between. The germline CDR1 and CDR2 sequences are SGHAT and FQNNGV. This CDR3 has 16 amino acids. TCRdb reprocessed the RT-PCR reads via MiXCR and lists one record per CDR3 protein. The sample comprises a few hundred thousand distinct CDR3 sequences, around 9.9% of which are singletons, and about 12% rests with the top ten. The chain recombines TRBV11-2 with TRBJ2-1; perhaps TRBD2 as D (5 bases). The origin of this receptor is a man aged 45 to 65 who received an inactivated influenza vaccine. Material: PBMCs from blood, obtained around seven weeks after vaccination. CDR3 residues: CASSDRTEISYNEQFF. In nucleotides, the CDR3 is TGTGCCAGCAGCGACCGGACTGAGATCTCCTACAATGAGCAGTTCTTC.